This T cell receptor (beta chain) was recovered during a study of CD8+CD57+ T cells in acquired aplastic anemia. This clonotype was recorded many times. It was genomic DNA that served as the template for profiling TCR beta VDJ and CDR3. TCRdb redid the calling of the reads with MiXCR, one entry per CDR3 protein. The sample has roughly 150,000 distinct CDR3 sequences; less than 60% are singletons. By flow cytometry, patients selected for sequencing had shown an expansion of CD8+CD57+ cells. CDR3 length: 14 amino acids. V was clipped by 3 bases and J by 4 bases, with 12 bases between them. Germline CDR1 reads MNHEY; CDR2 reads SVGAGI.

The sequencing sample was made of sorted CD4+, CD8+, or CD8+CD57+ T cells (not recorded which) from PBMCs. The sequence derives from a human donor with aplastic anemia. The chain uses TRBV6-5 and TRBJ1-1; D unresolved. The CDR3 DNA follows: TGTGCCAGCAGTTATCCGGGGTCAGGCACTGAAGCTTTCTTT. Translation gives CASSYPGSGTEAFF.